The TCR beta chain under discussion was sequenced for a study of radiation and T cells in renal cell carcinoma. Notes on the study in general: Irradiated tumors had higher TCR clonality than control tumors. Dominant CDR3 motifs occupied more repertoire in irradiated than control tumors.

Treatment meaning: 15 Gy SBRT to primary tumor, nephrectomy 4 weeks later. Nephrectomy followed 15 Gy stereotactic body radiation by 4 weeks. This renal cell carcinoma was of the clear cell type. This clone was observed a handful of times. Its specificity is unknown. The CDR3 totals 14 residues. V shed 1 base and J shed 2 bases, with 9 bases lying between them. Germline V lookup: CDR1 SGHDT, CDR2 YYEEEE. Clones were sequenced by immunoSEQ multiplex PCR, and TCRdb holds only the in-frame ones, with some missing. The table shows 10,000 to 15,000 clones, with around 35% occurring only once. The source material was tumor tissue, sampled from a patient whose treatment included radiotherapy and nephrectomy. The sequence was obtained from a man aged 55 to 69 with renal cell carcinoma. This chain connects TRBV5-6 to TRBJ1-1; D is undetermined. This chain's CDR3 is CASSLTAYNTEAFF. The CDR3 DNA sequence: TGTGCCAGCAGCTTGACAGCGTATAACACTGAAGCTTTCTTT.